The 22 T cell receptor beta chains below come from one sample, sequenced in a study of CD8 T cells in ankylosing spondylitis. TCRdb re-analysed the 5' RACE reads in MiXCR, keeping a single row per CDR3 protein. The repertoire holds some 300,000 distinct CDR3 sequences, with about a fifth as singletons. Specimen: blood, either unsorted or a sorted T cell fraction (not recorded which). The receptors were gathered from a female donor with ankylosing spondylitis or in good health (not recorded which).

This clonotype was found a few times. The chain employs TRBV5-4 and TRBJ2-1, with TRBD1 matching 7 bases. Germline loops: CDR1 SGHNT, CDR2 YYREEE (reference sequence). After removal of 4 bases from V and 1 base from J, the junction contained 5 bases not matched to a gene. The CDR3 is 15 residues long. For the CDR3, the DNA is TGTGCCAGCAGCGATCACAGGGGTTCCTACAATGAGCAGTTCTTC. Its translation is CASSDHRGSYNEQFF.

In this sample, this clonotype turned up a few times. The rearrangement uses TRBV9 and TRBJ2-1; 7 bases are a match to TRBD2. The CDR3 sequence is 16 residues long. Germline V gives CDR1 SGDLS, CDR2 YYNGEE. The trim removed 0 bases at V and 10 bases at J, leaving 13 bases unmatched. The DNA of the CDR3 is TGTGCCAGCAGCGTAGGCCGAGCGGGAAGGGTACAAGAGCAGTTCTTC. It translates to CASSVGRAGRVQEQFF.

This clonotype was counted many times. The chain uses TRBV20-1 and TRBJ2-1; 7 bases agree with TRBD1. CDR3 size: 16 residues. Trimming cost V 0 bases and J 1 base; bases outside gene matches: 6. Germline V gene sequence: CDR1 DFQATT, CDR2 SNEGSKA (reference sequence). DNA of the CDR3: TGCAGTGCTAGAGATGTGGACAGGCTATCCTACAATGAGCAGTTCTTC. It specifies CSARDVDRLSYNEQFF.

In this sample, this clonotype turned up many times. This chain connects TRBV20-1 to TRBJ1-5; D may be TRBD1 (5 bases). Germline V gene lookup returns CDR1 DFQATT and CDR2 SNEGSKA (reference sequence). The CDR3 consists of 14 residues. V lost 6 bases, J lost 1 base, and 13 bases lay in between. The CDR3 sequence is CSATAGSSNQPQHF. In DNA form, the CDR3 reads TGCAGTGCCACAGCAGGGTCGAGCAATCAGCCCCAGCATTTT.

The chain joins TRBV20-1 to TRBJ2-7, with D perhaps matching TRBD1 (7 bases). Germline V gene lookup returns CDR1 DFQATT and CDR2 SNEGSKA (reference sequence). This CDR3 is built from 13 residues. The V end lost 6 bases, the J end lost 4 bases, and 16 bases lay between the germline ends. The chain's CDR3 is CSALGGGVYEQYF. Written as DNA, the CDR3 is TGCAGTGCCTTAGGAGGGGGCGTTTACGAGCAGTACTTC.

The CDR3 region has the DNA TGTGCCAGCAGCGAAATCAGGGTCCCGTCCTACGAGCAGTACTTC. Amino acid sequence: CASSEIRVPSYEQYF. The chain combines TRBV5-6 with TRBJ2-7, with D possibly matching TRBD1 (5 bases). The V gene lost 4 bases and the J gene lost 1 base, with 15 bases spanning the gap. The CDR3 totals 15 residues. In germline, CDR1 is SGHDT, CDR2 YYEEEE.

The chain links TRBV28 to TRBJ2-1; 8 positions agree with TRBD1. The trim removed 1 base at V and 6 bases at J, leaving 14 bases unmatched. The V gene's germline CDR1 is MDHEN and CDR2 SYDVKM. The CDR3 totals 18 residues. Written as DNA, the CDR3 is TGTGCCAGCAGTTTATTTCGTCTCCAGGACAGGGTCGGCAATGAGCAGTTCTTC. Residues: CASSLFRLQDRVGNEQFF.

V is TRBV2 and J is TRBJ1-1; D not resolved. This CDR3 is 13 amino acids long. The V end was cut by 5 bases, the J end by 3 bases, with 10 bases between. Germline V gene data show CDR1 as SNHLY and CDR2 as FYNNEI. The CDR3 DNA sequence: TGTGCCAGCAGTTTGAACACTTACACTGAAGCTTTCTTT. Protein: CASSLNTYTEAFF.

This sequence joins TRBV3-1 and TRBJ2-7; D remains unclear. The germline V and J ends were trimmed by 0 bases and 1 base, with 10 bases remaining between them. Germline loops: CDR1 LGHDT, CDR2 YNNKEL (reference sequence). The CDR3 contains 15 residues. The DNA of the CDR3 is TGTGCCAGCAGCCAAGACTTACGCTATTCCTACGAGCAGTACTTC. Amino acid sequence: CASSQDLRYSYEQYF.

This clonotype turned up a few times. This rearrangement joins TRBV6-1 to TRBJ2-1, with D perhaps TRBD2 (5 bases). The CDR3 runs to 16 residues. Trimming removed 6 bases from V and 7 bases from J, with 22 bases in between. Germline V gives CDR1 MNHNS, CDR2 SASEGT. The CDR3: CASSLLSVQRGNEQFF. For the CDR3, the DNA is TGTGCCAGCAGCCTCCTAAGTGTCCAGCGAGGGAATGAGCAGTTCTTC.

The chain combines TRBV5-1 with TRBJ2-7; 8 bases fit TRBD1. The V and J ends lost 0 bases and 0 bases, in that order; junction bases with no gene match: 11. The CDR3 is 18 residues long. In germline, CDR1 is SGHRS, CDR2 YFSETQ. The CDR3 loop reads CASSLGGDRLPSSYEQYF. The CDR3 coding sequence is TGCGCCAGCAGCTTGGGTGGGGACAGGCTCCCGAGCTCCTACGAGCAGTACTTC.

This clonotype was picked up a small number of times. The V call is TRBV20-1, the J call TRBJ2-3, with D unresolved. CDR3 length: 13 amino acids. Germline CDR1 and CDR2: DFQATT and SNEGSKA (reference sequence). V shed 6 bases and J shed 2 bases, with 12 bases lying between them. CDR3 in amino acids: CSALRRATDTQYF. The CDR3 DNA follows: TGCAGTGCCCTAAGACGGGCCACAGATACGCAGTATTTT.

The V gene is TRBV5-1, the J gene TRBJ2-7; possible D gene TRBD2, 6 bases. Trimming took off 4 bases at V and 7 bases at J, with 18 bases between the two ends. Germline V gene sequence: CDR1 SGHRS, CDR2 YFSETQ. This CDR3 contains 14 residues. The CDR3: CASSPGTLAGEQYF. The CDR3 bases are TGCGCCAGCAGCCCCGGGACCCTGGCGGGAGAGCAGTACTTC.

CDR3: CATSDRQGGSETQYF. CDR3 nucleotides: TGTGCCACCAGTGATCGACAGGGCGGTAGTGAGACCCAGTACTTC. The rearrangement links TRBV24-1 to TRBJ2-5; 7 bases agree with TRBD1. Germline V gene lookup returns CDR1 KGHDR and CDR2 SFDVKD. The CDR3 sequence is 15 residues long. V lost 3 bases to trimming and J lost 5 bases; unmatched junction nucleotides: 8.

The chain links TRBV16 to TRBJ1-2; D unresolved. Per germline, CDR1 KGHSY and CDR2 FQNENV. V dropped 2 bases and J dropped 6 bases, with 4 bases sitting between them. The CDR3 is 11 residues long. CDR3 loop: CASSQSDGYTF. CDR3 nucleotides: TGTGCCAGCAGCCAAAGTGATGGCTACACCTTC.

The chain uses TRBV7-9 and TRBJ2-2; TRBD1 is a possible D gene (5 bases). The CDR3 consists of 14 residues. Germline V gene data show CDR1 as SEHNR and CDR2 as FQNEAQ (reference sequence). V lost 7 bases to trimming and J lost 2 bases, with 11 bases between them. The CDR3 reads CASILTANTGELFF. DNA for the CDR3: TGTGCCAGCATCCTGACAGCCAACACCGGGGAGCTGTTTTTT.

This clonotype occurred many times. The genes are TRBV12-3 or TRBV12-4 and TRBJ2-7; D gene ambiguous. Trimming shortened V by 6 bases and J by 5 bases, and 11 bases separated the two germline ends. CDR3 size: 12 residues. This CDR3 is CASSRAGNEQYF. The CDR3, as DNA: TGTGCCAGCAGCCGCGCTGGCAACGAGCAGTACTTC.

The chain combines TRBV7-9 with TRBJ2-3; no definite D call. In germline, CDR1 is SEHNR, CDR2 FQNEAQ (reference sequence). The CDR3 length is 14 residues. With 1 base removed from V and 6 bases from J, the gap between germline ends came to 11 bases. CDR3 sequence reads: CASSLDVASDTQYF. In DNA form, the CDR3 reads TGTGCCAGCAGCTTAGACGTCGCCTCGGATACGCAGTATTTT. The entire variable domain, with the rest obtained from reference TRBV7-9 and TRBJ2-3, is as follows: DTGVSQNPRHKITKRGQNVTFRCDPISEHNRLYWYRQTLGQGPEFLTYFQNEAQLEKSRLLSDRFSAERPKGSFSTLEIQRTEQGDSAMYLCASSLDVASDTQYFGPGTRLTVL.

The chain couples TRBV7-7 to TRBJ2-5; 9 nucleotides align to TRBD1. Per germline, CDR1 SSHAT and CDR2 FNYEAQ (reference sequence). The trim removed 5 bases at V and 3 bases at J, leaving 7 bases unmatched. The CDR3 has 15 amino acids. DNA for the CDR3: TGTGCCAGCAGCCTCGGGACAGGGAGGGAAGAGACCCAGTACTTC. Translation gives CASSLGTGREETQYF.

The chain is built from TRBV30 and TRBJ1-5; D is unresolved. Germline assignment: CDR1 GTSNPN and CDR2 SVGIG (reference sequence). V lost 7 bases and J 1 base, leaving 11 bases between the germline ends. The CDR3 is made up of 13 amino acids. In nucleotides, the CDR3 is TGTGCCTCGACGGGTGGGAGCAATCAGCCCCAGCATTTT. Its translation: CASTGGSNQPQHF.

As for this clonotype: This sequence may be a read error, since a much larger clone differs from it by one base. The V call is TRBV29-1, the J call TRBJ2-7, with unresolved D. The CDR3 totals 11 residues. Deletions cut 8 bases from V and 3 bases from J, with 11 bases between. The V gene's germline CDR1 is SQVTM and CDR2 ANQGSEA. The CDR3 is CSPEWHYEQYF. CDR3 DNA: TGCAGCCCGGAGTGGCACTACGAGCAGTACTTC.

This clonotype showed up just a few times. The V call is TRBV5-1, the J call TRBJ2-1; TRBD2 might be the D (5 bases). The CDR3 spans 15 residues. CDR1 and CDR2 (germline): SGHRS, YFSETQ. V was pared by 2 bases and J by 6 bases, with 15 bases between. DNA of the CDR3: TGCGCCAGCAGCTTAGAGCCAAGTGAGGGCAATGAGCAGTTCTTC. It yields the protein CASSLEPSEGNEQFF.